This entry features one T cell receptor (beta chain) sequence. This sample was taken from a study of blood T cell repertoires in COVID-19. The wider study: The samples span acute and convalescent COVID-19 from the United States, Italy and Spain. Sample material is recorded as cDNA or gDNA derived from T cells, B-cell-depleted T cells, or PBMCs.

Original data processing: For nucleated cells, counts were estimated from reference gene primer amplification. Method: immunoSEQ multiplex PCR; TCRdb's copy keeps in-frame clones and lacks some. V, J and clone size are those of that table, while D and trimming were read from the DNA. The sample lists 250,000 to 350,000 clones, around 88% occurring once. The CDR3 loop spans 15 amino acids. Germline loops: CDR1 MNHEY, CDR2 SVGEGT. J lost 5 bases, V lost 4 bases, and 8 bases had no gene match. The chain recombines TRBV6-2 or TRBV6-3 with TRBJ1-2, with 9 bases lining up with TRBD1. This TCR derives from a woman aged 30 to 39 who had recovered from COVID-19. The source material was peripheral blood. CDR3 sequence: CASSSIRQGEYGYTF. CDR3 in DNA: TGTGCCAGCAGTTCAATCCGACAGGGGGAATATGGCTACACCTTC.